This T cell receptor (beta chain) is drawn from a study of early T cells in non-severe SARS-CoV-2 infection. Looked up from germline, CDR1 is SQVTM and CDR2 is ANQGSEA. Trimming removed 5 bases from V and 10 bases from J; junction bases left unmatched: 11. The length of the CDR3 is 13 residues. MiXCR, run by TCRdb on the 5' RACE reads, gives a single entry per CDR3 protein. The table includes fewer than 50,000 distinct CDR3 sequences, approximately 6% detected once. This clonotype was recorded many times. The sample taken for sequencing was whole blood. The chain links TRBV29-1 to TRBJ1-2; the match to TRBD1 covers 9 bases. This sequence was found in an adult who was a healthcare worker with PCR-confirmed SARS-CoV-2 infection or an uninfected control (not recorded which). The DNA of the CDR3 is TGCAGCGTTCCCGGGACAGGGCGAATCAACTACACCTTC. It encodes CSVPGTGRINYTF.